The rows below give T cell receptor beta chains drawn from one sample of a study of blood T cell repertoires in COVID-19. TCRdb keeps only in-frame clones here, not all; method: immunoSEQ multiplex PCR. This sample has 250,000 to 300,000 clones; about 82% occur once, and the top ten carry around 5.5%. The specimen was peripheral blood. The receptors derive from a man aged 45 to 65 with active or convalescent COVID-19. Both conserved end residues are part of each CDR3. A D gene is named only where the DNA matches it firmly. The size of a clone is reported for some rows only, either as once, few or many, or as a class for expanded clones.

CDR3 DNA: TGCGCCAGCAGCCTAGCCGGGGCCAACGTCCTGACTTTC
CDR3 protein: CASSLAGANVLTF
V gene: TRBV5-1
clone size: .
D gene: .
J gene: TRBJ2-6

CDR3 DNA: TGTGCCAGCAGCTTATTCGGCGGGAGGTCCTCCTACGAGCAGTACTTC
CDR3 protein: CASSLFGGRSSYEQYF
V gene: TRBV7-9
clone size: .
D gene: TRBD2
J gene: TRBJ2-7

CDR3 DNA: TGTGCCAGCACCCGGGCGGGAAACACCGGGGAGCTGTTTTTT
CDR3 protein: CASTRAGNTGELFF
V gene: TRBV6-6
clone size: .
D gene: .
J gene: TRBJ2-2

CDR3 DNA: TGTGCCAGCAGCCCAGGGGGGTCTGGGGCCAACGTCCTGACTTTC
CDR3 protein: CASSPGGSGANVLTF
V gene: TRBV6-5
clone size: .
D gene: .
J gene: TRBJ2-6

CDR3 DNA: TGTGCCATCAGTGGGACTAGCTCCCTTAATACGCAGTATTTT
CDR3 protein: CAISGTSSLNTQYF
V gene: TRBV10-3
clone size: .
D gene: TRBD2
J gene: TRBJ2-3

CDR3 DNA: TGTGCCAGCTCACCAAGCGGACAGCCTAGCTCCTACAATGAGCAGTTCTTC
CDR3 protein: CASSPSGQPSSYNEQFF
V gene: TRBV18
clone size: few
D gene: .
J gene: TRBJ2-1

CDR3 DNA: TGTGCCAGCTCATACCGGACCACCGCGGGATCGATTCCTAGCACAGATACGCAGTATTTT
CDR3 protein: CASSYRTTAGSIPSTDTQYF
V gene: TRBV18
clone size: .
D gene: .
J gene: TRBJ2-3

CDR3 DNA: TGTGCCAGCAGCTTAGCAGGGGCTACTACCTACGAGCAGTACTTC
CDR3 protein: CASSLAGATTYEQYF
V gene: TRBV7-9
clone size: .
D gene: .
J gene: TRBJ2-7

CDR3 DNA: TGTGCCAGCAGTGTAAGACTAGCTTCGGATGAGCAGTTCTTC
CDR3 protein: CASSVRLASDEQFF
V gene: TRBV2
clone size: .
D gene: TRBD2
J gene: TRBJ2-1

CDR3 DNA: TGTGCCAGCATCTCTTCAGGGCCCGGGGAGCTGTTTTTT
CDR3 protein: CASISSGPGELFF
V gene: TRBV12-3/TRBV12-4
clone size: .
D gene: .
J gene: TRBJ2-2

CDR3 DNA: TGTGCCACCGGGGTGTCGGGGGAGACCCAGTACTTC
CDR3 protein: CATGVSGETQYF
V gene: TRBV19
clone size: .
D gene: .
J gene: TRBJ2-5

CDR3 DNA: TGTGCCAGCAAAGCTCTCCCAGCGTCTAGTCCCGAGCAGTACTTC
CDR3 protein: CASKALPASSPEQYF
V gene: TRBV28
clone size: .
D gene: .
J gene: TRBJ2-7

CDR3 DNA: TGTGCCAGTAGTCCTAGGAGCACTAGCGGCAGCTCCTACAATGAGCAGTTCTTC
CDR3 protein: CASSPRSTSGSSYNEQFF
V gene: TRBV19
clone size: .
D gene: TRBD2
J gene: TRBJ2-1

CDR3 DNA: TGTGCCAGCAGCTTAGAAGGGACTCCCACCGGGGAGCTGTTTTTT
CDR3 protein: CASSLEGTPTGELFF
V gene: TRBV11-2
clone size: .
D gene: .
J gene: TRBJ2-2

CDR3 DNA: TGTGCCAGCAGTCCGGGACAGAATTCACCCCTCCACTTT
CDR3 protein: CASSPGQNSPLHF
V gene: TRBV27
clone size: few
D gene: TRBD1
J gene: TRBJ1-6

CDR3 DNA: TGTGATAGGGGCAGTTGGGGAAACACCATATATTTT
CDR3 protein: CDRGSWGNTIYF
V gene: TRBV19
clone size: many
D gene: .
J gene: TRBJ1-3

CDR3 DNA: TGTGCCAGCAACCCGACAGCGAACACTGAAGCTTTCTTT
CDR3 protein: CASNPTANTEAFF
V gene: TRBV6-5
clone size: .
D gene: .
J gene: TRBJ1-1

CDR3 DNA: TGTGCCAGTAGTATAGATCCACGGGACAGTTGGGTAGGCTACACCTTC
CDR3 protein: CASSIDPRDSWVGYTF
V gene: TRBV19
clone size: .
D gene: TRBD1
J gene: TRBJ1-2

CDR3 DNA: TGTGCCAGCAGCTTACAGGAAAGGCATGAGCAGTTCTTC
CDR3 protein: CASSLQERHEQFF
V gene: TRBV7-9
clone size: .
D gene: .
J gene: TRBJ2-1

CDR3 DNA: TGTGCCAGCAGCCAAGTCGGTCGAAGCGGAGCGAGCACAGATACGCAGTATTTT
CDR3 protein: CASSQVGRSGASTDTQYF
V gene: TRBV4-2
clone size: .
D gene: .
J gene: TRBJ2-3

CDR3 DNA: TGTGCCACATTAGCAACCCCGGATACGCAGTATTTT
CDR3 protein: CATLATPDTQYF
V gene: TRBV5-7
clone size: .
D gene: .
J gene: TRBJ2-3

CDR3 DNA: TGTGCCTGGAGTGTGGGCTCGGGATCACCCCTCCACTTT
CDR3 protein: CAWSVGSGSPLHF
V gene: TRBV30
clone size: .
D gene: .
J gene: TRBJ1-6

CDR3 DNA: TGTGCCAGTAGTATGGTCCCAGGGGGACTTCAAGCTTTCTTT
CDR3 protein: CASSMVPGGLQAFF
V gene: TRBV19
clone size: .
D gene: TRBD1
J gene: TRBJ1-1

CDR3 DNA: TGTGCCAGCAGCCTTAGACTAGCGGGAGGCACAGATACGCAGTATTTT
CDR3 protein: CASSLRLAGGTDTQYF
V gene: TRBV5-4
clone size: .
D gene: TRBD2
J gene: TRBJ2-3

CDR3 DNA: TGTGCCAGCAGCTTTCTGACATGGGAGCCCGGGGAGCTGTTTTTT
CDR3 protein: CASSFLTWEPGELFF
V gene: TRBV3-1/TRBV3-2
clone size: .
D gene: .
J gene: TRBJ2-2

CDR3 DNA: TGTGCCAGCAGCCAGGGGGGAAACATTCAGTACTTC
CDR3 protein: CASSQGGNIQYF
V gene: TRBV14
clone size: .
D gene: .
J gene: TRBJ2-4

CDR3 DNA: TGTGCCACCAGCAGAGTGGAGGGACGTCAGTTCTTC
CDR3 protein: CATSRVEGRQFF
V gene: TRBV15
clone size: .
D gene: .
J gene: TRBJ2-1

CDR3 DNA: TGCGCCAGCAGCTTGGTAAGGGGCAGGGCAGAGACCCAGTACTTC
CDR3 protein: CASSLVRGRAETQYF
V gene: TRBV5-1
clone size: .
D gene: .
J gene: TRBJ2-5

CDR3 DNA: TGTGCCAGCAGTTACGGGACAGGGAGCTCCTACGAGCAGTACTTC
CDR3 protein: CASSYGTGSSYEQYF
V gene: TRBV6-6
clone size: .
D gene: TRBD1
J gene: TRBJ2-7

CDR3 DNA: TGTGCCAGCAGGCTAGGAGGGGTAATTACCGGGGAGCTGTTTTTT
CDR3 protein: CASRLGGVITGELFF
V gene: TRBV28
clone size: .
D gene: .
J gene: TRBJ2-2

CDR3 DNA: TGTGCCAGCAGTTTCGGCCGCGGGGAGACCCAGTACTTC
CDR3 protein: CASSFGRGETQYF
V gene: TRBV27
clone size: .
D gene: .
J gene: TRBJ2-5

CDR3 DNA: TGTGCCAGTAGTCCCGACAGGGTAGACTATGGCTACACCTTC
CDR3 protein: CASSPDRVDYGYTF
V gene: TRBV19
clone size: .
D gene: TRBD1
J gene: TRBJ1-2

CDR3 DNA: TGTGCCAGTAGTACGGGGACAGCTCCCCGAGGGGAGACCCAGTACTTC
CDR3 protein: CASSTGTAPRGETQYF
V gene: TRBV19
clone size: .
D gene: TRBD1
J gene: TRBJ2-5

CDR3 DNA: TGTGCCAGCAGCCACCTCGGGCAGGGTCTCGGTTATTCACCCCTCCACTTT
CDR3 protein: CASSHLGQGLGYSPLHF
V gene: TRBV3-1/TRBV3-2
clone size: .
D gene: .
J gene: TRBJ1-6

CDR3 DNA: TGCGCCAGTACTCCTGGACTAGCGGGAGTTGAGGGAAATGAGCAGTTCTTC
CDR3 protein: CASTPGLAGVEGNEQFF
V gene: TRBV5-1
clone size: .
D gene: TRBD2
J gene: TRBJ2-1

CDR3 DNA: TGTGCCTCTGGCAGGGAGAACACTGAAGCTTTCTTT
CDR3 protein: CASGRENTEAFF
V gene: TRBV30
clone size: .
D gene: .
J gene: TRBJ1-1

CDR3 DNA: TGTGCCAGCAGCTCCGGACAGGGGAACTATGGCTACACCTTC
CDR3 protein: CASSSGQGNYGYTF
V gene: TRBV5-5
clone size: few
D gene: TRBD1
J gene: TRBJ1-2

CDR3 DNA: TGTGCCAGCTCACCACCGGAGAGGAACACTGAAGCTTTCTTT
CDR3 protein: CASSPPERNTEAFF
V gene: TRBV18
clone size: .
D gene: .
J gene: TRBJ1-1

CDR3 DNA: TGTGCCAGCAGCCAATACCCGGACAGGGAGCAAGAGACCCAGTACTTC
CDR3 protein: CASSQYPDREQETQYF
V gene: TRBV4-2
clone size: .
D gene: TRBD1
J gene: TRBJ2-5

CDR3 DNA: TGTGCCAGCAGCCCCCGACAGGGAGTCGAAACTTACGAGCAGTACTTC
CDR3 protein: CASSPRQGVETYEQYF
V gene: TRBV6-2/TRBV6-3
clone size: .
D gene: TRBD1
J gene: TRBJ2-7

CDR3 DNA: TGTGCCAGTAGTATAGCTTCAAGTCGGGGGGGCTACACCTTC
CDR3 protein: CASSIASSRGGYTF
V gene: TRBV19
clone size: .
D gene: .
J gene: TRBJ1-2

CDR3 DNA: TGTGCCAGCAGTTTCCAGGGGGCCGGGCAGCCCCAGCATTTT
CDR3 protein: CASSFQGAGQPQHF
V gene: TRBV27
clone size: .
D gene: TRBD1
J gene: TRBJ1-5

CDR3 DNA: TGTGCCAGCAGTAAAGACAGGGCTAAGGATGAGCAGTTCTTC
CDR3 protein: CASSKDRAKDEQFF
V gene: TRBV6-4
clone size: .
D gene: TRBD1
J gene: TRBJ2-1

CDR3 DNA: TGTGCCAGCAGCAACGGGACAGCCTACGAGCAGTACTTC
CDR3 protein: CASSNGTAYEQYF
V gene: TRBV9
clone size: few
D gene: TRBD1
J gene: TRBJ2-7

CDR3 DNA: TGTGCCACCAGCAGATCCAGGACTAGCGGAGGCGGGACGCAGTATTTT
CDR3 protein: CATSRSRTSGGGTQYF
V gene: TRBV15
clone size: .
D gene: TRBD2
J gene: TRBJ2-3

CDR3 DNA: TGTGCCAGTAGTACAGGGACAACCACTGAAGCTTTCTTT
CDR3 protein: CASSTGTTTEAFF
V gene: TRBV19
clone size: .
D gene: .
J gene: TRBJ1-1

CDR3 DNA: TGCGCCAGCAGCTTTAACGCCCCGGACCAGGGAACACCCCTCCACTTT
CDR3 protein: CASSFNAPDQGTPLHF
V gene: TRBV5-1
clone size: .
D gene: .
J gene: TRBJ1-6

CDR3 DNA: TGTGCCAGCGGGCGGGAGGGCTACAATGAGCAGTTCTTC
CDR3 protein: CASGREGYNEQFF
V gene: TRBV3-1/TRBV3-2
clone size: .
D gene: TRBD2
J gene: TRBJ2-1

CDR3 DNA: TGCGCCAGCAGTGAGTCCGGCGGGGGGCAGCTGAACACCATATATTTT
CDR3 protein: CASSESGGGQLNTIYF
V gene: TRBV10-1
clone size: once
D gene: .
J gene: TRBJ1-3

CDR3 DNA: TGTGCCAGTAGTCCGGACAGGGGAGGTCGGAATTCACCCCTCCACTTT
CDR3 protein: CASSPDRGGRNSPLHF
V gene: TRBV19
clone size: .
D gene: TRBD1
J gene: TRBJ1-6

CDR3 DNA: TGTGCCAGCACCGGGCCGGGAGCTAGCACAGATACGCAGTATTTT
CDR3 protein: CASTGPGASTDTQYF
V gene: TRBV5-4
clone size: .
D gene: .
J gene: TRBJ2-3

CDR3 DNA: TGTGCCAGTAGGCTAACCGGGACAGGGGGCCTTATAGGAGGCTACACCTTC
CDR3 protein: CASRLTGTGGLIGGYTF
V gene: TRBV19
clone size: .
D gene: TRBD1
J gene: TRBJ1-2